A selection of T cell receptor beta chains follows, all from one sample in a study of human T cells and chemical hapten exposure. One entry per CDR3 protein, called by TCRdb with MiXCR from the RACE reads. The repertoire holds about 260,000 distinct CDR3 sequences, with roughly 8.9% as singletons. This specimen was whole blood, taken in connection with sensitization to the hapten diphenylcyclopropenone (DPC). The receptors come from a woman aged 40 to 50 with alopecia areata. Some clones in this sample may be carry-over from other donors' samples. Each CDR3 is given with its conserved first and last residue. The D gene is left open where the match is weak. Clone sizes are given selectively: once, few, many, or a class where the clone is expanded.

CDR3nt,CDR3aa,abundance,d_gene,j_gene,v_gene
TGTGCCAGCAGGGACTGGGGCGGGGAGACCCAGTACTTC,CASRDWGGETQYF,NA,NA,TRBJ2-5,TRBV7-9
TGTGCCAGCAGCCCGCGGGGCCTAGCTCCGAACACCGGGGAGCTGTTTTTT,CASSPRGLAPNTGELFF,few,NA,TRBJ2-2,TRBV6-5
TGTGCCAGCCCTCCTTACATTGCCCGATCCTACGAGCAGTACTTC,CASPPYIARSYEQYF,few,NA,TRBJ2-7,TRBV6-5
TGTGCCAGCAGCTCCGAGAACACCGGGGAGCTGTTTTTT,CASSSENTGELFF,many,NA,TRBJ2-2,TRBV5-1
TGCAGCGTTGAAGGGGGGGAAGGCTCTGGAAACACCATATATTTT,CSVEGGEGSGNTIYF,many,NA,TRBJ1-3,TRBV29-1
TGTGCCAGCAGCGCCCTCGCCTACGAGCAGTACTTC,CASSALAYEQYF,few,NA,TRBJ2-7,TRBV7-2
TGCAGTGCTATTATGGCGGACCCTAGCACAGATACGCAGTATTTT,CSAIMADPSTDTQYF,NA,NA,TRBJ2-3,TRBV20-1
TGTGCCAGCAGTCCCGACTCAGGGAGCAATCAGCCCCAGCATTTT,CASSPDSGSNQPQHF,few,NA,TRBJ1-5,TRBV6-2/TRBV6-3
TGTGCCAGCAGCCCTCCGGGACTAGCGGGAGGGTCAGATACGCAGTATTTT,CASSPPGLAGGSDTQYF,NA,TRBD2,TRBJ2-3,TRBV7-9
TGTGCCAGCAGTCTAGTGACGGTCTACGGGGCCAACGTCCTGACTTTC,CASSLVTVYGANVLTF,NA,NA,TRBJ2-6,TRBV27
TGTGCCAGCAGTTTTTCCGGGACTAGCGGGACAGAGACCCAGTACTTC,CASSFSGTSGTETQYF,many,TRBD2,TRBJ2-5,TRBV12-3/TRBV12-4
TGCAGCGTGAGGGAAGAGACCCAGTACTTC,CSVREETQYF,many,NA,TRBJ2-5,TRBV29-1
TGTGCCAGCAGCTTGGCGGTAGGGGGGGCAGATACGCAGTATTTT,CASSLAVGGADTQYF,few,NA,TRBJ2-3,TRBV5-6
TGCGCCAGCAGCTTGGGATCCACCAACTATGGCTACACCTTC,CASSLGSTNYGYTF,few,NA,TRBJ1-2,TRBV5-1
TGCAGCGTTGGAGGGCCAGGGCACGAGCAGTACTTC,CSVGGPGHEQYF,few,NA,TRBJ2-7,TRBV29-1
TGTGCCAGCAGTTCCGGGGGCTATGGCACCGGGGAGCTGTTTTTT,CASSSGGYGTGELFF,many,NA,TRBJ2-2,TRBV6-5
TGTGCCAGCAGTTACCCCGGGACTAGCGGAGGCGAAAGGCAGTTCTTC,CASSYPGTSGGERQFF,few,TRBD2,TRBJ2-1,TRBV6-5
TGTGCCAGCAGACAACTTGGGGGCAATCAGCCCCAGCATTTT,CASRQLGGNQPQHF,NA,NA,TRBJ1-5,TRBV27
TGTGCCAGCAGTGTTTGGGACACTCCTGGCTACACCTTC,CASSVWDTPGYTF,NA,NA,TRBJ1-2,TRBV2
TGTGCCAGCAGTTTGTTAGAATCCTACAATGAGCAGTTCTTC,CASSLLESYNEQFF,many,NA,TRBJ2-1,TRBV28
TGTGCCAGCAGCCCTAGTCCATATGGGGGGAACACTGAAGCTTTCTTT,CASSPSPYGGNTEAFF,many,NA,TRBJ1-1,TRBV28
TGTGCCAGCAGCTTAGCGGGGGGCAATGAGCAGTTCTTC,CASSLAGGNEQFF,many,NA,TRBJ2-1,TRBV7-9
TGTGCCAGCAGCATAGACAATCAGCCCCAGCATTTT,CASSIDNQPQHF,NA,NA,TRBJ1-5,TRBV7-2
TGCAGTGCAACCGGGACAGGGGTTAAGTGGGGTGAAGCTTTCTTT,CSATGTGVKWGEAFF,NA,TRBD1,TRBJ1-1,TRBV20-1
TGTGCCAGCAGTCCCCCCCGGGGGCGGGCGAATCAGCCCCAGCATTTT,CASSPPRGRANQPQHF,few,NA,TRBJ1-5,TRBV12-3/TRBV12-4
TGTGCCAGCGAGTCGGTCGGTTCACCCCTCCACTTT,CASESVGSPLHF,few,NA,TRBJ1-6,TRBV28
TGCAGCGTTGGGACAGGGGCCACAGATACGCAGTATTTT,CSVGTGATDTQYF,many,TRBD1,TRBJ2-3,TRBV29-1
TGTGCCAGCATAGGGGCCCGAATCTACGAGCAGTACTTC,CASIGARIYEQYF,NA,NA,TRBJ2-7,TRBV6-1
TGTGCCACCAGCAGAGGCTCCAATGAAAAACTGTTTTTT,CATSRGSNEKLFF,NA,NA,TRBJ1-4,TRBV15
TGTGCCAGCAGTTACTCACAGGGCTCCTACAATGAGCAGTTCTTC,CASSYSQGSYNEQFF,NA,NA,TRBJ2-1,TRBV6-2/TRBV6-3
TGTGCCAGCACCGAAGACAGGGCGGGCATTCAGTACTTC,CASTEDRAGIQYF,few,TRBD1,TRBJ2-4,TRBV2
TGTGCCAGCAGCTCCGGGACTAGTCGCGAGCAGTACTTC,CASSSGTSREQYF,NA,TRBD2,TRBJ2-7,TRBV7-6
TGTGCCAGCAGTGAGCAAGGGTTGAGCAATCAGCCCCAGCATTTT,CASSEQGLSNQPQHF,NA,NA,TRBJ1-5,TRBV2
TGTGCCAGCAGCCATGGGACAGGGAGTTTCCACGAGCAGTACTTC,CASSHGTGSFHEQYF,NA,TRBD1,TRBJ2-7,TRBV7-9
TGTGCCAGCAGCGCGCGGGGTACTACCTACAATGAGCAGTTCTTC,CASSARGTTYNEQFF,many,NA,TRBJ2-1,TRBV9
TGTGCCAGCAGTTTCTCGTTTTCTCCGACAGGGTCAATGAACATTCAGTACTTC,CASSFSFSPTGSMNIQYF,many,TRBD1,TRBJ2-4,TRBV12-3/TRBV12-4
TGTGCCAGCAGTTACATCCCAGGGAGCGGCGATCAGCCCCAGCATTTT,CASSYIPGSGDQPQHF,NA,NA,TRBJ1-5,TRBV6-2/TRBV6-3
TGCAGTGCTAGAGTCGACAGGACCTCCTATCAGCCCCAGCATTTT,CSARVDRTSYQPQHF,many,NA,TRBJ1-5,TRBV20-1
TGTGCCAGCAGCGTAGGGCAGGCGTCCTACGAGCAGTACTTC,CASSVGQASYEQYF,many,NA,TRBJ2-7,TRBV9
TGTGCCAGCAGCACAGTCGGAGGGGGCAATCAGCCCCAGCATTTT,CASSTVGGGNQPQHF,many,NA,TRBJ1-5,TRBV28
TGTGCCAGCAGTGAAGGGACTAGGTATAATGAGCAGTTCTTC,CASSEGTRYNEQFF,few,TRBD2,TRBJ2-1,TRBV6-2/TRBV6-3
TGTGCCAGCAGTTCGCCGGGGGGGTCATCCTACGAGCAGTACTTC,CASSSPGGSSYEQYF,few,TRBD2,TRBJ2-7,TRBV12-3/TRBV12-4
TGCAGTGCTAGTAAACTAGCGGGGGTCACAGATACGCAGTATTTT,CSASKLAGVTDTQYF,many,TRBD2,TRBJ2-3,TRBV20-1
TGTGCCAGCAGCTCGACAGGGGCCGGGGAGCTGTTTTTT,CASSSTGAGELFF,many,TRBD1,TRBJ2-2,TRBV11-2
TGTGCCAGCAGCCCCGAGTGGGGGGGAAACACCATATATTTT,CASSPEWGGNTIYF,NA,NA,TRBJ1-3,TRBV7-2
TGTGCCAGTAGTGGGACTAGCGGTCACCAAGAGACCCAGTACTTC,CASSGTSGHQETQYF,few,TRBD2,TRBJ2-5,TRBV19
TGTGCCAGCAGCGTAAACTTTAATTCACCCCTCCACTTT,CASSVNFNSPLHF,NA,NA,TRBJ1-6,TRBV9
TGTGCCAGCAGTTTGGGAGCCCTCCGGGACCGCGGGGGAGCTTTCTTT,CASSLGALRDRGGAFF,many,NA,TRBJ1-1,TRBV27
TGCAGCGTTGGGGACAGGGGCTACGAGCAGTACTTC,CSVGDRGYEQYF,many,TRBD1,TRBJ2-7,TRBV29-1
TGTGCCAGCAGCCAAGATCTCATAAGCGGGACGAACACCGGGGAGCTGTTTTTT,CASSQDLISGTNTGELFF,many,TRBD2,TRBJ2-2,TRBV4-2
TGTGCCAGCAGCTTAGGGTCCGTTTATAGCAATCAGCCCCAGCATTTT,CASSLGSVYSNQPQHF,many,NA,TRBJ1-5,TRBV7-2